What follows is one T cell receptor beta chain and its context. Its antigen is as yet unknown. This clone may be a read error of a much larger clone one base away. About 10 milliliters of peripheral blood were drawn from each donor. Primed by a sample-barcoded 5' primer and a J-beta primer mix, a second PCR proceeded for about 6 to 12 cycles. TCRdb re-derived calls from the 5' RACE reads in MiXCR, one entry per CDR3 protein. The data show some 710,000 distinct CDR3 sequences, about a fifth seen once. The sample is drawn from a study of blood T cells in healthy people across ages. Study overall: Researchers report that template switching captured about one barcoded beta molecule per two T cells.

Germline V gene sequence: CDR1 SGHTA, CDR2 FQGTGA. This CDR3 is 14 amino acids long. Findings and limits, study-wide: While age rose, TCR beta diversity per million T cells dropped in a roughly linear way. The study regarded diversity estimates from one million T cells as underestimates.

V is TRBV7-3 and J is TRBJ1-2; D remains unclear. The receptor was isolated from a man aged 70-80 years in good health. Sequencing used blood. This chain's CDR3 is CSSSLTRQSYGYTF. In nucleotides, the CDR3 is TGTTCCAGCAGCTTAACGCGGCAGAGCTATGGCTACACCTTC.